This is a list of T cell receptor beta chains from one sample in a study of Ad26.COV2.S vaccination and SARS-CoV-2 variants. TCRdb keeps only in-frame clones here, not all; method: immunoSEQ multiplex PCR. The sample gives roughly 300,000 clones, about 87% of which show up once; 5.5% to 7% is in the top ten. The source was peripheral blood, collected in a trial of Ad26.COV2.S vaccine versus placebo. Receptors were obtained from a person between 18 and 59 years old who received the Ad26.COV2.S COVID-19 vaccine or a placebo. The CDR3 runs from the conserved cysteine through the conserved F or W. The order of the fields is V gene, J gene, clone size, D gene, CDR3 protein, CDR3 DNA. A D gene is named only where the DNA matches it firmly. Size values are once, few and many counts, or a class for expanded clones, and some rows have none.

V: TRBV3-1/TRBV3-2
J: TRBJ2-1
size: once
D: NA
CDR3: CASSQVGEQFF
DNA: TGTGCCAGCAGCCAAGTAGGTGAGCAGTTCTTC

V: TRBV7-2
J: TRBJ1-6
size: NA
D: NA
CDR3: CASSLDRHYNSPLHF
DNA: TGTGCCAGCAGCTTAGACAGGCACTATAATTCACCCCTCCACTTT

V: TRBV19
J: TRBJ2-3
size: NA
D: TRBD2
CDR3: CASSPAGLGYTQYF
DNA: TGTGCCAGTAGTCCCGCAGGACTAGGGTATACGCAGTATTTT

V: TRBV3-1/TRBV3-2
J: TRBJ1-2
size: NA
D: TRBD1
CDR3: CASSQDHRGLYYGYTF
DNA: TGTGCCAGCAGCCAAGACCACAGGGGGCTATACTATGGCTACACCTTC

V: TRBV9
J: TRBJ2-1
size: NA
D: TRBD2
CDR3: CASSVSWFGRPEAGGQFF
DNA: TGTGCCAGCAGCGTTAGCTGGTTTGGCCGGCCTGAAGCGGGAGGGCAGTTCTTC

V: TRBV28
J: TRBJ2-2
size: NA
D: TRBD1
CDR3: CASSFGRTGTGELFF
DNA: TGTGCCAGCAGTTTTGGGCGGACAGGGACCGGGGAGCTGTTTTTT

V: TRBV29-1
J: TRBJ1-1
size: once
D: TRBD1
CDR3: CSVEDIDRVLLFGAFF
DNA: TGCAGCGTTGAAGATATCGACAGGGTTTTACTTTTCGGAGCTTTCTTT

V: TRBV19
J: TRBJ2-5
size: NA
D: NA
CDR3: CASRGVQETQYF
DNA: TGTGCCAGTAGGGGGGTCCAAGAGACCCAGTACTTC

V: TRBV5-1
J: TRBJ1-1
size: NA
D: NA
CDR3: CASTPPDMNTEAFF
DNA: TGCGCCAGCACCCCCCCGGACATGAACACTGAAGCTTTCTTT

V: TRBV6-5
J: TRBJ1-2
size: NA
D: NA
CDR3: CASTRGDYGYTF
DNA: TGTGCCAGCACTCGGGGGGACTATGGCTACACCTTC

V: TRBV4-2
J: TRBJ1-1
size: NA
D: NA
CDR3: CASSRLGEETEAFF
DNA: TGTGCCAGCAGTCGCCTTGGGGAGGAAACTGAAGCTTTCTTT

V: TRBV7-3
J: TRBJ2-7
size: NA
D: TRBD1
CDR3: CASSEGQAGYEQYF
DNA: TGTGCCAGCAGCGAAGGACAGGCAGGGTACGAGCAGTACTTC

V: TRBV28
J: TRBJ2-1
size: NA
D: NA
CDR3: CASNRNLGASYNEQFF
DNA: TGTGCCAGCAATCGAAATTTAGGGGCCTCCTACAATGAGCAGTTCTTC

V: TRBV7-9
J: TRBJ1-2
size: once
D: TRBD1
CDR3: CASKLNMDRGSGYTF
DNA: TGTGCCAGCAAACTAAACATGGACAGGGGGTCTGGCTACACCTTC

V: TRBV6-5
J: TRBJ1-2
size: once
D: NA
CDR3: CASTPLRGDGYTF
DNA: TGTGCCAGCACGCCACTGCGGGGTGATGGCTACACCTTC

V: TRBV15
J: TRBJ1-1
size: NA
D: TRBD1
CDR3: CATSPGGGGSGTEAFF
DNA: TGTGCCACCAGCCCAGGGGGAGGGGGTAGTGGCACTGAAGCTTTCTTT

V: TRBV18
J: TRBJ2-7
size: NA
D: NA
CDR3: CASSPVAAGLEQYF
DNA: TGTGCCAGCTCACCAGTTGCTGCAGGGCTAGAGCAGTACTTC

V: TRBV6-5
J: TRBJ1-1
size: NA
D: TRBD1
CDR3: CASSRPGTGSTEAFF
DNA: TGTGCCAGCAGTAGACCCGGGACAGGGTCCACTGAAGCTTTCTTT

V: TRBV24-1
J: TRBJ2-3
size: NA
D: NA
CDR3: CATSDSRWDNGTSTDTQYF
DNA: TGTGCCACCAGTGATTCCAGGTGGGACAATGGAACTAGCACAGATACGCAGTATTTT

V: TRBV6-5
J: TRBJ1-5
size: NA
D: NA
CDR3: CASSYSRGQPQHF
DNA: TGTGCCAGCAGTTACTCGAGAGGCCAGCCCCAGCATTTT

V: TRBV6-5
J: TRBJ2-7
size: NA
D: TRBD1
CDR3: CASRKMGQGNEQYF
DNA: TGTGCCAGCAGAAAAATGGGACAGGGTAACGAGCAGTACTTC

V: TRBV7-9
J: TRBJ1-4
size: NA
D: NA
CDR3: CASSLDSFEKLFF
DNA: TGTGCCAGCAGCTTGGACAGTTTTGAAAAACTGTTTTTT

V: TRBV4-3
J: TRBJ1-3
size: once
D: NA
CDR3: CASSHAGSPIGNTIYF
DNA: TGCGCCAGCAGCCACGCGGGGTCCCCCATAGGGAACACCATATATTTT

V: TRBV11-2
J: TRBJ2-5
size: NA
D: NA
CDR3: CASSLAGVDRSYF
DNA: TGTGCCAGCAGCTTGGCCGGGGTGGACAGATCGTACTTC

V: TRBV5-1
J: TRBJ1-2
size: NA
D: TRBD1
CDR3: CASSLGTGGHYGYTF
DNA: TGCGCCAGCAGCTTGGGGACAGGGGGGCACTATGGCTACACCTTC

V: TRBV10-3
J: TRBJ1-2
size: NA
D: TRBD1
CDR3: CAISGQGALGYTF
DNA: TGTGCCATCAGTGGGCAGGGGGCGCTGGGCTACACCTTC

V: TRBV6-6
J: TRBJ1-4
size: NA
D: NA
CDR3: CASSYSMSGDGEKLFF
DNA: TGTGCCAGCAGTTACTCGATGTCAGGGGATGGAGAAAAACTGTTTTTT

V: TRBV5-1
J: TRBJ2-7
size: NA
D: TRBD1
CDR3: CASSSGQGHYEQYF
DNA: TGCGCCAGCAGCAGCGGACAGGGGCACTACGAGCAGTACTTC

V: TRBV6-4
J: TRBJ2-7
size: NA
D: TRBD2
CDR3: CARSFRGRVSYEQYF
DNA: TGTGCCAGAAGTTTTCGCGGGAGGGTTTCCTACGAGCAGTACTTC

V: TRBV28
J: TRBJ2-1
size: NA
D: NA
CDR3: CASLAGHTYNEQFF
DNA: TGTGCCAGCTTGGCGGGCCACACCTACAATGAGCAGTTCTTC

V: TRBV18
J: TRBJ1-1
size: NA
D: NA
CDR3: CASSPRASNTEAFF
DNA: TGTGCCAGCTCACCACGGGCCTCGAACACTGAAGCTTTCTTT

V: TRBV3-1/TRBV3-2
J: TRBJ1-4
size: NA
D: NA
CDR3: CASSLRQGDEKLFF
DNA: TGTGCCAGCAGCCTACGCCAAGGGGATGAAAAACTGTTTTTT

V: TRBV6-1
J: TRBJ1-3
size: NA
D: NA
CDR3: CASSVERPNLGNTIYF
DNA: TGTGCCAGCAGTGTGGAGAGACCTAATCTAGGAAACACCATATATTTT

V: TRBV19
J: TRBJ2-5
size: NA
D: NA
CDR3: CASSIISAAQETQYF
DNA: TGTGCCAGTAGTATAATTTCGGCAGCACAAGAGACCCAGTACTTC

V: TRBV6-6
J: TRBJ1-5
size: NA
D: NA
CDR3: CASSPQGFNQPQHF
DNA: TGTGCCAGCAGTCCTCAGGGATTCAATCAGCCCCAGCATTTT

V: TRBV4-2
J: TRBJ2-3
size: NA
D: NA
CDR3: CASSQGAPGTLADTQYF
DNA: TGTGCCAGCAGCCAAGGGGCTCCGGGGACATTGGCAGATACGCAGTATTTT

V: TRBV15
J: TRBJ2-7
size: NA
D: NA
CDR3: CATSTKLEWSQGPDYEQYF
DNA: TGTGCCACCAGCACCAAACTAGAGTGGTCTCAGGGTCCGGACTACGAGCAGTACTTC

V: TRBV6-6
J: TRBJ2-7
size: NA
D: NA
CDR3: CASSYLGRAYEQYF
DNA: TGTGCCAGCAGTTACCTAGGCAGAGCCTACGAGCAGTACTTC

V: TRBV11-3
J: TRBJ2-7
size: NA
D: TRBD1
CDR3: CASSCPTGGPEQYF
DNA: TGTGCCAGCAGTTGCCCGACAGGGGGCCCCGAGCAGTACTTC

V: TRBV28
J: TRBJ1-6
size: few
D: TRBD1
CDR3: CASSSLTGGNSPLHF
DNA: TGTGCCAGCAGTTCCCTGACAGGGGGCAATTCACCCCTCCACTTT

V: TRBV30
J: TRBJ2-7
size: NA
D: NA
CDR3: CAWSVNLWDGEQYF
DNA: TGTGCCTGGAGTGTAAATCTGTGGGACGGCGAGCAGTACTTC

V: TRBV19
J: TRBJ2-1
size: NA
D: NA
CDR3: CASSISSYNEQFF
DNA: TGTGCCAGTAGTATAAGCTCCTACAATGAGCAGTTCTTC

V: TRBV11-2
J: TRBJ2-7
size: once
D: TRBD2
CDR3: CASSLGREAYEQYF
DNA: TGTGCCAGCAGCTTAGGGCGGGAGGCCTACGAGCAGTACTTC

V: TRBV19
J: TRBJ2-3
size: NA
D: NA
CDR3: CASSYLGPDTQYF
DNA: TGTGCCAGTAGTTATCTAGGTCCAGATACGCAGTATTTT

V: TRBV9
J: TRBJ2-3
size: NA
D: NA
CDR3: CASSTGLAQYF
DNA: TGTGCCAGCAGCACCGGATTGGCGCAGTATTTT

V: TRBV14
J: TRBJ2-1
size: once
D: NA
CDR3: CASSQSNNEQFF
DNA: TGTGCCAGCAGCCAAAGTAACAATGAGCAGTTCTTC

V: TRBV5-1
J: TRBJ1-6
size: NA
D: TRBD1
CDR3: CASSPTNLGQAGRNSPLHF
DNA: TGCGCCAGCAGCCCTACTAATCTTGGACAGGCCGGGAGGAATTCACCCCTCCACTTT

V: TRBV28
J: TRBJ2-7
size: NA
D: TRBD1
CDR3: CASRTGGHYEQYF
DNA: TGTGCCAGCAGAACAGGGGGCCACTACGAGCAGTACTTC